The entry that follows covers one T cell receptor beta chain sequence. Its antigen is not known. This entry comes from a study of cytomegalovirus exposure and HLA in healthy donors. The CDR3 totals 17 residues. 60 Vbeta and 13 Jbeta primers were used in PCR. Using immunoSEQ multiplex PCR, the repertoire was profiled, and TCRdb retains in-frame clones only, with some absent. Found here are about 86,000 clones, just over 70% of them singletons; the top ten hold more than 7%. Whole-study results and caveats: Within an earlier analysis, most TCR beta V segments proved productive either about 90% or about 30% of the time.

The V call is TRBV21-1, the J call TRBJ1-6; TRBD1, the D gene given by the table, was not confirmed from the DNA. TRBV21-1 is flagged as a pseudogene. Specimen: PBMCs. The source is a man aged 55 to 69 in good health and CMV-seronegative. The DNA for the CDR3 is TGTGCCAGCAGATGCAGGGCGAAATCCTCCTATAATTCACCCCTCCACTTT. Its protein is CASRCRAKSSYNSPLHF.